The source of this T cell receptor (beta chain) is a study of T cells expressing NK-cell markers. Study findings and constraints: Whether expanded NKG2C+ T cell clones recognized HCMV stayed uncertain. CD8+ T cells in over 5 donors included dominant NKG2C+ clonotypes at roughly 1.0-8%.

A remark on this clonotype: Its antigen is not known.

CDR3 length: 13 amino acids. As the method of synthesis, 5'RACE template switching with UMIs yielded TCR beta cDNA. TCRdb re-called the 5' RACE reads, yielding one record per CDR3 amino acid sequence without DNA. Its clone listing holds 500,000 to 700,000 distinct CDR3 sequences. The clonotype comes from a man between 18 and 35 years old in good health. The sample comprised blood T cells: a sorted CD56 or NKG2C T cell subset, CD4+ or CD8+ T cells, or bulk PBMC T cells (not recorded which). The chain links TRBV12-3 or TRBV12-4 to TRBJ2-4; checking the TCRdb D call of TRBD1 is not possible without DNA. The CDR3 here is CASSLRQGDYQYF.